The 27 T cell receptor beta chains below were found in one sample sequenced in a study of T cells in women clearing cervical HPV infection. TCRdb's table, derived via immunoSEQ multiplex PCR, lists solely in-frame clones and lacks some. Its clone listing holds some 40,000 clones. Sequenced material: blood buffy coat. The origin of the receptors is a woman between 18 and 70 years old with a cervical HPV16 infection that either progressed to CIN3+ or cleared (not recorded which).

The CDR3 protein is CASSQRSLQETQYF. The sequenced part of the CDR3 DNA is TGTGCCAGCAGCCAACGGTCACTACAAGAGACG. The chain links TRBV7-2 to TRBJ2-3; D is undetermined. The read terminates 3 residues ahead of where the CDR3 ends, so the germline J gene completes it. CDR3 length: 14 residues. Looked up from germline, CDR1 is SGHTA and CDR2 is FQGNSA.

In regard to this clone: The read finishes 3 residues shy of the CDR3 end, and the germline J gene is used to complete it. The chain employs TRBV20-1 and TRBJ2-4; maybe TRBD2 (6 bases). V lost 0 bases, J lost 5 bases, and 17 bases lay in between. There are 16 residues in the CDR3. Germline V gives CDR1 DFQATT, CDR2 SNEGSKA (reference sequence). The CDR3 here is CSARDSSTSFQNIQYF. Incomplete CDR3 DNA: TGCAGTGCTAGAGACTCGTCGACTAGTTTCCAAAACATT.

About this clone itself: The read terminates 3 residues before the CDR3 end, so the remaining end is supplied by the germline J gene. This rearrangement joins TRBV20-1 to TRBJ2-5; 9 nucleotides match TRBD2. The CDR3 has 12 amino acids. Trimming took 6 bases from V and 4 from J; bases not matched to a gene: 3. Per the germline V gene, CDR1 is DFQATT and CDR2 is SNEGSKA (reference sequence). The CDR3 here is CSAAGGRETQYF. The DNA read from the CDR3 is TGCAGTGCGGCGGGAGGGAGAGAGACC.

Worth noting for this clone: The read ends 3 residues shy of where the CDR3 ends; the end is completed using the germline J gene. The chain is built from TRBV6-2 or TRBV6-3 and TRBJ1-1; D is uncertain. V was shortened by 7 bases and J by 2 bases, with 8 bases between the two germline ends. Germline CDR1 and CDR2: MNHEY and SVGEGT. The CDR3 is made up of 12 amino acids. CDR3 in amino acids: CASNIPNTEAFF. The sequenced part of the CDR3 DNA is TGTGCCAGCAACATTCCTAACACTGAA.

A remark on this clone: The read ends 3 residues early relative to the CDR3; the germline J gene fills the gap. V gene TRBV9 combines with J gene TRBJ2-3; D is perhaps TRBD2 (7 bases). Germline lookup yields CDR1 SGDLS and CDR2 YYNGEE. V was cut by 0 bases and J by 3 bases, with 11 bases left in between. The length of the CDR3 is 15 residues. CDR3 loop: CASSVGGRGTDTQYF. The CDR3 bases that were read are TGTGCCAGCAGCGTAGGTGGGAGGGGGACAGATACG.

On this clone: The CDR3 is cut off 3 residues early in the read; its end comes from the germline J gene. The chain is built from TRBV7-6 and TRBJ2-7; no definite D call. The CDR3 consists of 13 residues. The V gene lost 6 bases and the J gene lost 5 bases, with 14 bases spanning the gap. Germline CDR1 reads SGHVS; CDR2 reads FNYEAQ. The sequenced part of the CDR3 DNA is TGTGCCAGCAGGAAAGGCAGCAGCGACGAG. Protein product: CASRKGSSDE. The full CDR3 protein is CASRKGSSDEQYF.

Concerning this clone: The read ends 3 residues shy of where the CDR3 ends; the end is completed using the germline J gene. This rearrangement joins TRBV19 to TRBJ2-3, with 9 bases fitting TRBD2. Trimming removed 11 bases from V and 4 bases from J; junction bases left unmatched: 4. CDR1 is LNHDA, CDR2 SQIVND, per germline (reference sequence). This CDR3 has 12 residues. CDR3 in amino acids: CAVSGSPDTQYF. The part of the CDR3 DNA that was read is TGTGCCGTTAGCGGGAGCCCAGATACG.

A note on this clone: The observed sequence ends 3 residues before the CDR3 terminus, with the missing tail filled in from the germline J gene. V usage is TRBV5-6 and J usage is TRBJ1-6, with 7 bases that match TRBD1. With V trimmed by 4 bases and J by 6 bases, 7 bases remained unmatched. The CDR3 sequence is 15 residues long. The germline V gene encodes CDR1 SGHDT and CDR2 YYEEEE. CDR3 amino acids: CASSTTGLGNSPLHF. Partial CDR3 DNA: TGTGCCAGCAGCACGACAGGGCTGGGTAATTCACCC. The complete variable domain, with remaining parts taken from reference TRBV5-6 and TRBJ1-6, reads DAGVTQSPTHLIKTRGQQVTLRCSPKSGHDTVSWYQQALGQGPQFIFQYYEEEERQRGNFPDRFSGHQFPNYSSELNVNALLLGDSALYLCASSTTGLGNSPLHFGNGTRLTVT.

With regard to this clone: The read halts 3 residues ahead of the CDR3 end, with the missing end drawn from the germline J gene. The chain uses TRBV29-1 and TRBJ1-1; D is possibly TRBD1 (6 bases). Germline CDR1 reads SQVTM; CDR2 reads ANQGSEA. The CDR3 spans 12 residues. V gave up 3 bases and J gave up 4 bases, with 9 bases separating them. Incomplete CDR3 DNA: TGCAGCGTTGAGGGAGGGGGCACTGAA. This sequence encodes CSVEGGGTE. In full, the CDR3 is CSVEGGGTEAFF.

On this clone itself: The CDR3 end is not reached by the read, which stops 3 residues before it; the germline J gene fills it in. The chain couples TRBV11-2 to TRBJ2-7; D gene ambiguous. The CDR3 covers 13 residues. Germline CDR1 is SGHAT and CDR2 is FQNNGV. V was shortened by 0 bases and J by 1 base, with 4 bases between the two germline ends. The CDR3 sequence: CASSLDPSYEQYF. The part of the CDR3 DNA that was read is TGTGCCAGCAGCTTAGATCCTTCCTACGAG.

For this clone: The CDR3 end lies 3 residues beyond the end of the read and is filled in from the germline J gene. The rearrangement uses TRBV19 and TRBJ2-1; D perhaps matches TRBD1 (5 bases). Trimming took 5 bases from V and 5 from J, leaving 10 bases between them. The CDR3 totals 13 residues. Germline V gene lookup returns CDR1 LNHDA and CDR2 SQIVND (reference sequence). The covered CDR3 bases are TGTGCCAGTAGTGGGGCGGCCCACAATGAG. This translates into CASSGAAHNE. The CDR3, in full, reads CASSGAAHNEQFF. The whole variable domain, remainder taken from reference TRBV19 and TRBJ2-1, is DGGITQSPKYLFRKEGQNVTLSCEQNLNHDAMYWYRQDPGQGLRLIYYSQIVNDFQKGDIAEGYSVSREKKESFPLTVTSAQKNPTAFYLCASSGAAHNEQFFGPGTRLTVL.

A note on this clone: The CDR3 is cut off 3 residues early in the read; its end comes from the germline J gene. The chain uses TRBV7-6 and TRBJ2-1; 8 nucleotides line up with TRBD1. V lost 4 bases, J lost 5 bases, and 7 bases stayed unmatched. The CDR3 covers 15 residues. Germline values: CDR1 SGHVS, CDR2 FNYEAQ. This chain's CDR3 is CASSWTGPGNNEQFF. CDR3 DNA, as far as it was read: TGTGCCAGCAGCTGGACAGGGCCTGGGAACAATGAG.

In the case of this clone: Read data end 3 residues before the CDR3 end; the end is taken from the germline J gene. This chain uses TRBV7-2 with TRBJ1-1; 7 nucleotides match TRBD1. This CDR3 has 15 residues. Germline trimming cut 0 bases from V and 6 bases from J; bases unmatched to any gene: 7. CDR1 SGHTA and CDR2 FQGNSA come from the germline V gene. This chain's CDR3 is CASSLARGRGAEAFF. The CDR3 bases that were read are TGTGCCAGCAGCTTAGCGCGGGGCAGGGGGGCTGAA.

Worth noting for this clone: The read ends 3 residues before the CDR3 terminus; that terminus is restored from the germline J gene. This chain joins TRBV2 and TRBJ2-7, with D perhaps TRBD2 (6 bases). The CDR3 is 15 amino acids. Trimming cost V 6 bases and J 1 base, with 16 bases left between them. Germline V lookup: CDR1 SNHLY, CDR2 FYNNEI. CDR3: CASRAGQAGSYEQYF. CDR3 DNA, as far as it was read: TGTGCCAGCAGGGCCGGGCAAGCGGGTTCCTACGAG.

As for this clone: The read gets to within 3 residues of the CDR3 end, and the germline J gene fills in the rest. This rearrangement joins TRBV20-1 to TRBJ2-2; 10 bases match TRBD2. J was trimmed by 3 bases and V by 6 bases; bases with no gene match: 16. This CDR3 has 18 residues. Germline values: CDR1 DFQATT, CDR2 SNEGSKA (reference sequence). CDR3 DNA (partial): TGCAGTGCAAGACAGGGTCTAAGCGGGAGGGAGGACACCGGGGAG. It codes for CSARQGLSGREDTGE. The complete CDR3 reads CSARQGLSGREDTGELFF.

On this clone itself: Sequencing ends 3 residues short of the CDR3 end; the germline J gene provides the rest. The chain links TRBV2 to TRBJ2-2; 16 bases line up with TRBD2. V gave up 7 bases and J gave up 6 bases; unmatched junction bases: 8. The CDR3 has 17 amino acids. Per germline, CDR1 SNHLY and CDR2 FYNNEI. The CDR3 protein is CASTTGLAGGSAGELFF. CDR3 DNA, as far as it was read: TGTGCCAGCACCACGGGACTAGCGGGAGGGTCGGCCGGGGAG.

Of note for this clone: Read coverage stops 3 residues before the CDR3 terminus; the germline J gene supplies the remainder. This sequence joins TRBV6-1 and TRBJ2-2; possible D gene TRBD2, 6 bases. The CDR3 is 15 amino acids. Looked up from germline, CDR1 is MNHNS and CDR2 is SASEGT. This chain's CDR3 is CASSDRGWGNEKLFF. Partial CDR3 DNA: TGTGCCAGCAGTGATCGGGGGTGGGGAAATGAAAAG.

Worth noting for this clone: The missing CDR3 end, 3 residues past where the read stops, is filled in from the germline J gene. The chain carries TRBV28 and TRBJ2-2, with TRBD2 as a possible D gene (7 bases). Germline assignment: CDR1 MDHEN and CDR2 SYDVKM. The CDR3 consists of 16 residues. CDR3 amino acids: CASSFGGASGANVLFF. The sequenced part of the CDR3 DNA is TGTGCCAGCAGTTTTGGGGGCGCAAGCGGGGCCAACGTG.

Turning to this clone: Read data end 3 residues before the CDR3 end; the end is taken from the germline J gene. This chain joins TRBV20-1 and TRBJ1-2; a weak D match, TRBD1 (5 bases). The germline V gene has CDR1 DFQATT and CDR2 SNEGSKA (reference sequence). CDR3 length: 15 residues. The CDR3 protein is CSATSPGLFTLGYTF. The DNA read from the CDR3 is TGCAGTGCCACCTCTCCGGGACTCTTTACACTCGGC.

With regard to this clone: The read ends 3 residues shy of where the CDR3 ends; the end is completed using the germline J gene. The V call is TRBV20-1, the J call TRBJ1-5, with 8 bases matching TRBD1. From germline, CDR1 is DFQATT and CDR2 SNEGSKA (reference sequence). V lost 6 bases to trimming and J lost 7 bases; unmatched junction nucleotides: 5. There are 12 residues in the CDR3. The sequenced CDR3 bases are TGCAGTGCGCAGGGGGCTAGCCAGCCC. Residues: CSAQGASQP. The whole CDR3 sequence is CSAQGASQPQHF.

For this clone: The read stops 3 residues short of the end of the CDR3; the missing end is completed from the germline J gene. V and J are TRBV19 and TRBJ1-5, with 7 bases matching TRBD1. The CDR3 totals 13 residues. The J segment lost 5 bases and the V segment lost 9 bases, leaving 7 bases of the junction unmatched. The germline V gene has CDR1 LNHDA and CDR2 SQIVND (reference sequence). Incomplete CDR3 DNA: TGTGCCAGCGGAGGGGGCAGGGATCAGCCC. This encodes CASGGGRDQP. The CDR3 in its entirety is CASGGGRDQPQHF. The variable domain in full, completed from reference TRBV19 and TRBJ1-5, reads DGGITQSPKYLFRKEGQNVTLSCEQNLNHDAMYWYRQDPGQGLRLIYYSQIVNDFQKGDIAEGYSVSREKKESFPLTVTSAQKNPTAFYLCASGGGRDQPQHFGDGTRLSIL.

Regarding this clone: The missing CDR3 end, 3 residues past where the read stops, is filled in from the germline J gene. V gene TRBV18 combines with J gene TRBJ2-2; no clear D gene. The CDR3 totals 16 residues. The V end was cut by 1 base, the J end by 6 bases, with 15 bases between. Germline V lookup: CDR1 KGHSH, CDR2 LQKENI. The CDR3 DNA, read in part, is TGTGCCAGCTCACCACTGGAAGGTTATCGGGCCGGGGAG. Encoded protein: CASSPLEGYRAGE. The entire CDR3 protein is CASSPLEGYRAGELFF.

A remark on this clone: The observed sequence ends 3 residues before the CDR3 terminus, with the missing tail filled in from the germline J gene. This chain uses TRBV19 with TRBJ1-4; 9 nucleotides match TRBD1. V lost 10 bases and J lost 10; bases outside the gene matches: 13. In germline, CDR1 is LNHDA, CDR2 SQIVND (reference sequence). The length of the CDR3 is 14 residues. CDR3 protein: CATHSAPGQGKLFF. The part of the CDR3 DNA that was read is TGTGCCACTCACTCGGCTCCGGGACAGGGAAAA.

Remarks on this clone: The read ends 3 residues shy of where the CDR3 ends; the end is completed using the germline J gene. This chain uses TRBV2 with TRBJ1-2, with D unclear. The CDR3 spans 13 residues. CDR1 is SNHLY, CDR2 FYNNEI, per germline. This CDR3 is CASSSGLAGDYTF. The covered CDR3 bases are TGTGCCAGCAGCTCTGGACTAGCCGGCGAC.

As to this clone: The read ends 3 residues early relative to the CDR3; the germline J gene fills the gap. The genes are TRBV2 and TRBJ2-2; 9 bases line up with TRBD1. The germline V gene has CDR1 SNHLY and CDR2 FYNNEI. The length of the CDR3 is 14 residues. The sequenced part of the CDR3 DNA is TGTGCCTTTTTCGACAGGGGGGTTAGCGAAAAG. It encodes CAFFDRGVSEK. The whole CDR3 protein is CAFFDRGVSEKLFF.

Comment on this clone: The observed sequence ends 3 residues before the CDR3 terminus, with the missing tail filled in from the germline J gene. This chain uses TRBV6-2 or TRBV6-3 with TRBJ2-4; 7 bases line up with TRBD1. CDR3 length: 13 amino acids. Germline lookup yields CDR1 MNHEY and CDR2 SVGEGT. The covered CDR3 bases are TGTGCCAGCAAACCAAGGACAGGCTATGGT. It encodes CASKPRTGYG. The whole CDR3 protein reads CASKPRTGYGQYF.

To note about this clone: The read halts 3 residues ahead of the CDR3 end, with the missing end drawn from the germline J gene. The chain is built from TRBV18 and TRBJ2-4, with D maybe TRBD1 (6 bases). Germline CDR1 reads KGHSH; CDR2 reads LQKENI. The CDR3 runs to 16 residues. The CDR3 spells CASSLEDQGSAYGQYF. The DNA read from the CDR3 is TGTGCCAGCTCGCTCGAGGACCAGGGGTCCGCCTATGGT.